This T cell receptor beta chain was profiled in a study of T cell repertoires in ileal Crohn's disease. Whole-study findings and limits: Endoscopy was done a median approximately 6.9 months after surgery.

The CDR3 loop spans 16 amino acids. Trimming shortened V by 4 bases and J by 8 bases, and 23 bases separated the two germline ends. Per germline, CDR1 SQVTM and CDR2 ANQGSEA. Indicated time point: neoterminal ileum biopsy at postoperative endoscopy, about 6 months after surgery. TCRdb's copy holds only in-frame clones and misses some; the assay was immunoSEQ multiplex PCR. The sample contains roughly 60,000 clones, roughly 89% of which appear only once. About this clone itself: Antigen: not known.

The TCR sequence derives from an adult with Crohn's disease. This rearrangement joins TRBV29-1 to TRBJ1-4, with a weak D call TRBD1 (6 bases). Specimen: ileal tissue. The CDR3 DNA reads TGCAGCGTTGGGCGCGGCAGGGTAGGGGGGGGAGAAAAACTGTTTTTT. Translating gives CSVGRGRVGGGEKLFF.